The following is a TCR beta chain sequence with its context. Its antigen remains unknown. This entry comes from a study of shared clonotypes between healthy human individuals. Study background: For every donor, three CD4 naive, three CD4 memory, two CD8 naive and one CD8 memory plates were used.

This CDR3 comprises 17 residues. Deletions cut 5 bases from V and 4 bases from J, with 22 bases between. The germline CDR1 and CDR2 sequences are MNHEY and SMNVEV (reference sequence). Study results and caveats: Represented diversity, genetic and exposure-history alike, was limited by few donors.

Assay: immunoSEQ multiplex PCR; the TCRdb copy retains only in-frame clones and omits some. This sample has roughly 530,000 clones, with 95% to 97% found just once. J is TRBJ2-3 and V is TRBV27; D gene ambiguous. Input material: naive CD4+ T cells sorted from blood. Specified subset: CD45RA+ positively selected. The clonotype was recovered from a young woman in good health. DNA of the CDR3: TGTGCCAGCAGTAAAAGCCGGGTCCCACCGTTGGCAGATACGCAGTATTTT. Its protein product is CASSKSRVPPLADTQYF.